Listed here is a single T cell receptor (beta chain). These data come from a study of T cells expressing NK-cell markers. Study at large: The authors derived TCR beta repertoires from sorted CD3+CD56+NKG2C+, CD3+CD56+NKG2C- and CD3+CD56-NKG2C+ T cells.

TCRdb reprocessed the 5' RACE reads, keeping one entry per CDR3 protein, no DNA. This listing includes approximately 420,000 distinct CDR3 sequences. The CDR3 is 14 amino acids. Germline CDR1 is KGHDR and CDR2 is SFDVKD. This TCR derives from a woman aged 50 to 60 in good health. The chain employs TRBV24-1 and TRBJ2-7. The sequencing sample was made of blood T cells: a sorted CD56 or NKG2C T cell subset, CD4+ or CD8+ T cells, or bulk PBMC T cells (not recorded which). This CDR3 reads CATSDPADRYEQYF.